The 27 T cell receptor beta chains in this list originate from one sample, sequenced in a study of early T cells in non-severe SARS-CoV-2 infection (dated by TCRdb to about 2021). The library was obtained by 5' RACE. The sequencing machine was a NextSeq 500. TCRdb itself trimmed the public reads at Q25 with fastp, ran MiXCR and retained productive beta chains. Every distinct CDR3 protein forms one entry, paired with its most common genes and DNA. The sample table lists tens of thousands of distinct CDR3 sequences, roughly 5% of them with a count of one. Around 5.2% of the sample is in the top ten clones. Sequencing used whole blood. Receptors originate from an adult who was a healthcare worker with PCR-confirmed SARS-CoV-2 infection or an uninfected control (not recorded which).

Only a few counts were recorded for this clonotype. The chain carries TRBV4-2 and TRBJ1-1; D ambiguous. This CDR3 region has 14 residues. Germline V lookup: CDR1 LGHNA, CDR2 YNFKEQ. V was clipped by 4 bases and J by 3 bases, with 12 bases between them. This chain's CDR3 is CASSREDSYTEAFF. The CDR3 DNA sequence: TGTGCCAGCAGCCGAGAGGACTCCTACACTGAAGCTTTCTTT.

This clonotype was seen many times. The DNA for the CDR3 is TGTGCCAGCAGCCCCCGGGAGAGCGAGACCCAGTACTTC. Translation: CASSPRESETQYF. The genes are TRBV11-2 and TRBJ2-5; D may be TRBD2 (6 bases). CDR1 is SGHAT and CDR2 is FQNNGV in the germline V gene. The CDR3 is made up of 13 amino acids. Trimming took off 5 bases at V and 5 bases at J, with 12 bases between the two ends.

This clonotype came up many times. This chain uses TRBV7-9 with TRBJ2-7; 7 nucleotides agree with TRBD1. The CDR3 extends over 14 amino acids. With V trimmed by 3 bases and J by 1 base, 3 bases remained unmatched. In germline, CDR1 is SEHNR, CDR2 FQNEAQ (reference sequence). This CDR3 is CASSFSQGSYEQYF. The CDR3 bases are TGTGCCAGCAGCTTCTCACAGGGGTCCTACGAGCAGTACTTC.

This clonotype was seen many times. The rearrangement uses TRBV20-1 and TRBJ2-7; 7 bases agree with TRBD2. Germline values: CDR1 DFQATT, CDR2 SNEGSKA (reference sequence). Germline trimming cut 0 bases from V and 0 bases from J; bases unmatched to any gene: 5. The CDR3 consists of 15 residues. CDR3 protein: CSARDTSAISYEQYF. DNA for the CDR3: TGCAGTGCTAGAGATACTAGCGCTATCTCCTACGAGCAGTACTTC.

Many counts were recorded for this clonotype. The V call is TRBV14, the J call TRBJ2-1, with D possibly matching TRBD1 (7 bases). The CDR3 contains 14 residues. The germline V gene encodes CDR1 SGHDN and CDR2 FVKESK. V gave up 2 bases and J gave up 9 bases, with 14 bases separating them. CDR3 in DNA: TGTGCCAGCAGCCAACACAGGGGACTGGGTGAGCAGTTCTTC. Residues: CASSQHRGLGEQFF.

This clonotype was observed at least ten times. The rearrangement uses TRBV20-1 and TRBJ2-3; a possible D gene is TRBD1 (7 bases). Trimming cost V 3 bases and J 1 base, with 23 bases left between them. The CDR3 totals 18 residues. Germline CDR1 reads DFQATT; CDR2 reads SNEGSKA (reference sequence). The CDR3 loop reads CSAREVGGGTGRTDTQYF. The CDR3 nucleotides are TGCAGTGCTAGGGAAGTAGGGGGCGGGACTGGTCGCACAGATACGCAGTATTTT.

The sample holds many counts of this clonotype. CDR3 sequence (DNA): TGTGCCAGCAGCCAAGCGTCGGGAGGGGGGCCGTTCTATGGCTACACCTTC. Translation: CASSQASGGGPFYGYTF. The chain links TRBV4-2 to TRBJ1-2; D possibly corresponds to TRBD1 (6 bases). Looked up from germline, CDR1 is LGHNA and CDR2 is YNFKEQ. The CDR3 has 17 amino acids. Deletions cut 1 base from V and 4 bases from J, with 19 bases between.

The chain combines TRBV7-3 with TRBJ2-1; 7 bases are a match to TRBD2. J lost 0 bases, V lost 1 base, and 3 bases had no gene match. Looked up from germline, CDR1 is SGHTA and CDR2 is FQGTGA. The CDR3 length is 16 residues. CDR3 amino acids: CASSLMGGSSYNEQFF. Written as DNA, the CDR3 is TGTGCCAGCAGCTTAATGGGCGGGAGCTCCTACAATGAGCAGTTCTTC.

This clonotype was seen at least ten times. J is TRBJ2-5 and V is TRBV5-1, with D maybe TRBD2 (5 bases). From germline, CDR1 is SGHRS and CDR2 YFSETQ. The CDR3 loop spans 14 amino acids. The V gene lost 4 bases and the J gene lost 3 bases, with 13 bases spanning the gap. For the CDR3, the DNA is TGCGCCAGCAGCAGGAGCGGCGATGAAGAGACCCAGTACTTC. Translated, it gives CASSRSGDEETQYF.

This clonotype was recorded many times. The chain employs TRBV11-2 and TRBJ2-7; the D is unclear. V lost 4 bases and J 6 bases, leaving 16 bases between the germline ends. The CDR3 has 14 residues. Germline assignment: CDR1 SGHAT and CDR2 FQNNGV. CDR3 DNA sequence: TGTGCCAGCAGCTCATTGCTGGGGTTAGGCGAGCAGTACTTC. Translated, it gives CASSSLLGLGEQYF.

The V and J genes are TRBV4-1 and TRBJ2-3, with TRBD1 identical over 9 bases. The CDR3 loop spans 14 amino acids. V trimming: 4 bases; J trimming: 2 bases; junction bases outside the gene matches: 1. Germline assignment: CDR1 MGHRA and CDR2 YSYEKL. CDR3 residues: CASSRTGVTDTQYF. DNA of the CDR3: TGCGCCAGCAGCCGGACAGGGGTCACAGATACGCAGTATTTT.

This clonotype was detected ten times or more. In DNA form, the CDR3 reads TGCAGTGCTACCCGGGGGGCCGGAGCCTACAATGAGCAGTTCTTC. Encoded protein: CSATRGAGAYNEQFF. This rearrangement joins TRBV20-1 to TRBJ2-1, with D perhaps TRBD2 (7 bases). V was clipped by 4 bases and J by 2 bases, with 15 bases between them. Germline loops: CDR1 DFQATT, CDR2 SNEGSKA (reference sequence). CDR3 length equals 15 residues.

This clonotype showed up many times. The V and J genes are TRBV4-1 and TRBJ2-7, with D unclear. This CDR3 is built from 17 residues. V shed 0 bases and J shed 2 bases, with 17 bases lying between them. Germline values: CDR1 MGHRA, CDR2 YSYEKL. This chain's CDR3 is CASSQDQLDGRPYEQYF. The CDR3, as DNA: TGCGCCAGCAGCCAAGATCAGCTCGACGGACGTCCCTACGAGCAGTACTTC.

This clonotype was counted many times. The genes are TRBV7-6 and TRBJ2-4; no reliable D call. Trimming pared 4 bases from V and 5 bases from J, leaving 9 bases between. The germline V gene encodes CDR1 SGHVS and CDR2 FNYEAQ. The CDR3 totals 13 residues. CDR3 sequence reads: CASSSSDQNIQYF. CDR3 DNA sequence: TGTGCCAGCAGCTCCTCTGACCAAAACATTCAGTACTTC. Looking up the rest from reference TRBV7-6 and TRBJ2-4 gives the full variable domain: GAGVSQSPRYKVTKRGQDVALRCDPISGHVSLYWYRQALGQGPEFLTYFNYEAQQDKSGLPNDRFSAERPEGSISTLTIQRTEQRDSAMYRCASSSSDQNIQYFGAGTRLSVL.

This clonotype was observed at least ten times. J is TRBJ1-2 and V is TRBV27; unclear D gene. The CDR3 runs to 14 residues. Per germline, CDR1 MNHEY and CDR2 SMNVEV (reference sequence). Between the trimmed V and J ends, which lost 5 bases and 1 base, there was a span of 11 bases. CDR3 residues: CASSRGGSNYGYTF. Written as DNA, the CDR3 is TGTGCCAGCAGTCGGGGAGGGAGTAACTATGGCTACACCTTC.

This clonotype was counted at least ten times. The V and J genes are TRBV3-1 and TRBJ1-2, with D possibly TRBD1 on 6 matching bases. This CDR3 contains 11 residues. V shed 10 bases and J shed 7 bases, with 13 bases lying between them. CDR1 is LGHDT, CDR2 YNNKEL, per germline (reference sequence). The CDR3 spells CATSQGSGYTF. The CDR3 DNA follows: TGTGCCACGAGCCAGGGGTCTGGCTACACCTTC.

This clonotype was observed many times. CDR3 sequence: CASSPGQFYGYTF. CDR3 DNA sequence: TGTGCCAGTAGTCCCGGGCAATTCTATGGCTACACCTTC. The chain employs TRBV19 and TRBJ1-2; D ambiguous. Germline V lookup: CDR1 LNHDA, CDR2 SQIVND (reference sequence). The CDR3 sequence is 13 residues long. Trimming pared 5 bases from V and 4 bases from J, leaving 11 bases between.

This clonotype occurred many times. The chain is built from TRBV6-2 or TRBV6-3 and TRBJ2-1, with unresolved D. The germline V gene encodes CDR1 MNHEY and CDR2 SVGEGT. V was pared by 6 bases and J by 9 bases, with 18 bases between. CDR3 length: 14 residues. The CDR3 protein is CASSQTESVSEQFF. DNA of the CDR3: TGTGCCAGCAGCCAGACGGAGAGCGTCAGTGAGCAGTTCTTC.

This clonotype was seen ten or more times. The V gene is TRBV4-2, the J gene TRBJ2-7; 7 bases align to TRBD1. The germline CDR1 and CDR2 sequences are LGHNA and YNFKEQ. Unmatched junction bases numbered 12, after V lost 1 base and J lost 3 bases. CDR3 size: 17 residues. The CDR3 is CASSQVLTQGNFYEQYF. CDR3 bases: TGTGCCAGCAGCCAAGTTTTAACACAGGGGAACTTCTACGAGCAGTACTTC.

Ten or more counts support this clonotype. The chain couples TRBV12-3 or TRBV12-4 to TRBJ1-5; possible D gene TRBD1, 5 bases. The CDR3 has 14 amino acids. V was shortened by 5 bases and J by 7 bases, with 15 bases between the two germline ends. The CDR3 loop reads CASSTQGGGQPQHF. For the CDR3, the DNA is TGTGCCAGCAGTACCCAGGGAGGCGGACAGCCCCAGCATTTT.

This chain links TRBV30 with TRBJ2-1, with D unresolved. Trimming stripped 1 base from V and 4 bases from J, with 11 bases between. CDR1 and CDR2 from the germline V gene are GTSNPN and SVGIG (reference sequence). This CDR3 comprises 14 residues. CDR3 in amino acids: CAWSATLSYNEQFF. In nucleotides, the CDR3 is TGTGCCTGGAGTGCAACCCTCTCTTACAATGAGCAGTTCTTC.

V usage is TRBV5-1 and J usage is TRBJ2-3; tentatively, D is TRBD2 (6 bases). Deletions cut 9 bases from V and 2 bases from J, with 16 bases between. This CDR3 is built from 14 residues. From germline, CDR1 is SGHRS and CDR2 YFSETQ. CDR3 loop: CATTRDSNTDTQYF. Written as DNA, the CDR3 is TGCGCCACCACCCGGGACTCTAACACAGATACGCAGTATTTT.

The chain combines TRBV9 with TRBJ1-1; D is uncertain. V lost 4 bases and J 2 bases, leaving 9 bases between the germline ends. The CDR3 contains 13 residues. In germline, CDR1 is SGDLS, CDR2 YYNGEE. The CDR3 is CASSRKSNTEAFF. DNA of the CDR3: TGTGCCAGCAGCCGTAAGAGTAACACTGAAGCTTTCTTT.

This clonotype was found a few times. The V gene is TRBV25-1, the J gene TRBJ1-4, with D possibly being TRBD1 (6 bases). V lost 4 bases, J lost 0 bases, and 9 bases lay in between. Germline values: CDR1 MGHDK, CDR2 SYGVNS. The length of the CDR3 is 15 residues. CDR3 sequence reads: CASSGAGATNEKLFF. CDR3 sequence (DNA): TGTGCCAGCAGTGGTGCAGGGGCAACTAATGAAAAACTGTTTTTT.

This clonotype has a count of ten or more. The chain has TRBV28 and TRBJ1-4, with D maybe TRBD1 (5 bases). Germline loops: CDR1 MDHEN, CDR2 SYDVKM. CDR3 size: 15 residues. V was pared by 5 bases and J by 7 bases, with 17 bases between. CDR3 bases: TGTGCCAGCAGTCCAACCGATCCTACAGGTGAAAAACTGTTTTTT. It specifies CASSPTDPTGEKLFF. Based on the CDR3 plus reference TRBV28 and TRBJ1-4, the full variable domain is DVKVTQSSRYLVKRTGEKVFLECVQDMDHENMFWYRQDPGLGLRLIYFSYDVKMKEKGDIPEGYSVSREKKERFSLILESASTNQTSMYLCASSPTDPTGEKLFFGSGTQLSVL.

This clonotype was picked up many times. V is TRBV19 and J is TRBJ1-6, with D possibly being TRBD1 (5 bases). Germline V lookup: CDR1 LNHDA, CDR2 SQIVND (reference sequence). The CDR3 consists of 15 residues. V was pared by 5 bases and J by 3 bases, with 11 bases between. In nucleotides, the CDR3 is TGTGCCAGTAGTCCCCAGGGCCTCTATAATTCACCCCTCCACTTT. This codes for CASSPQGLYNSPLHF.

There are a few counts of this clonotype. This CDR3 reads CASFKGGRAKGNEQFF. The CDR3 nucleotides read TGCGCCAGTTTTAAAGGCGGGAGGGCTAAAGGGAATGAGCAGTTCTTC. V and J are TRBV5-1 and TRBJ2-1; 9 bases fit TRBD2. The length of the CDR3 is 16 residues. CDR1 and CDR2 (germline): SGHRS, YFSETQ. After removal of 8 bases from V and 7 bases from J, the junction contained 16 bases not matched to a gene.